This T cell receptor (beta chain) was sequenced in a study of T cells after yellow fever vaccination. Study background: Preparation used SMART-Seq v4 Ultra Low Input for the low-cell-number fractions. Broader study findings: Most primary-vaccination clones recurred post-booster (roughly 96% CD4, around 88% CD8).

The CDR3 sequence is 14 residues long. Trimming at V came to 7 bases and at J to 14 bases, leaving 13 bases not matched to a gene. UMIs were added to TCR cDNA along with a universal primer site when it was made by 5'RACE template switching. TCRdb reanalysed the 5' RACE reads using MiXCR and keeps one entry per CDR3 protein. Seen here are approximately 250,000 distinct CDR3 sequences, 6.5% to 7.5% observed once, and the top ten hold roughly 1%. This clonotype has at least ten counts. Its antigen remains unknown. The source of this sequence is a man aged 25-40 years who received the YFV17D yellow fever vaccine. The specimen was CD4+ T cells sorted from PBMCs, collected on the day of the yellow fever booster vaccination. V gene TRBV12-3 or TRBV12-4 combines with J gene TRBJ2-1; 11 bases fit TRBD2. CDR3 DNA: TGTGCCAGCATCCCCGGGACTAGCGGTCTCCCGGAGTTCTTC. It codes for CASIPGTSGLPEFF.